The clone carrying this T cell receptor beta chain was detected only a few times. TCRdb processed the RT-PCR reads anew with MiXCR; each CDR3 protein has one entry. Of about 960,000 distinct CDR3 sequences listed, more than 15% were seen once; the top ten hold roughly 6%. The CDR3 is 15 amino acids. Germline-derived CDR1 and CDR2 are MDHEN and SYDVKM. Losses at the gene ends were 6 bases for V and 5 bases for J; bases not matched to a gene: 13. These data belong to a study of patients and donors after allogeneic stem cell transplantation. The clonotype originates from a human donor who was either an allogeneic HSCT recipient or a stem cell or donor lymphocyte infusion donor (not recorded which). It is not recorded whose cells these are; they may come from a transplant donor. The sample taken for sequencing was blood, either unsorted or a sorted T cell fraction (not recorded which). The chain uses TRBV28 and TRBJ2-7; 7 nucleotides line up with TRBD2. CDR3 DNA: TGTGCCAGCAGCCGTAGCGGGCCAACCCTAAACGAGCAGTACTTC. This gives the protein CASSRSGPTLNEQYF. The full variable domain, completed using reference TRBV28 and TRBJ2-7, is DVKVTQSSRYLVKRTGEKVFLECVQDMDHENMFWYRQDPGLGLRLIYFSYDVKMKEKGDIPEGYSVSREKKERFSLILESASTNQTSMYLCASSRSGPTLNEQYFGPGTRLTVT.